A selection of T cell receptor beta chains follows, all from one sample in a study of blood T cell repertoires in COVID-19. Sequencing used immunoSEQ multiplex PCR; TCRdb keeps in-frame clones, though not all of them. The repertoire holds about 190,000 clones, 75% to 90% seen once, with approximately 1.1% in the top ten. Sequencing was done on a sample of peripheral blood. The receptor source for this set is a man aged 25-45 years with acute or convalescent COVID-19. CDR3s include the opening cysteine and the closing phenylalanine or tryptophan. A D gene is named only where the DNA matches it firmly. Clone sizes are given selectively: once, few, many, or a class where the clone is expanded.

j_call: TRBJ2-3
v_call: TRBV7-2
clone_size: -
d_call: TRBD2
cdr3_aa: CASSPGGGTDTQYF
cdr3_nt: TGTGCCAGCAGCCCGGGAGGTGGCACAGATACGCAGTATTTT

j_call: TRBJ2-7
v_call: TRBV19
clone_size: -
d_call: TRBD1
cdr3_aa: CASSRPGQGYHEQYF
cdr3_nt: TGTGCCAGTAGTAGACCGGGACAGGGTTACCACGAGCAGTACTTC

j_call: TRBJ2-2
v_call: TRBV27
clone_size: -
d_call: TRBD2
cdr3_aa: CASSFIGAGVTGELFF
cdr3_nt: TGTGCCAGCAGTTTTATCGGTGCGGGGGTCACCGGGGAGCTGTTTTTT

j_call: TRBJ1-1
v_call: TRBV27
clone_size: -
d_call: -
cdr3_aa: CASSFMPQVNTEAFF
cdr3_nt: TGTGCCAGCAGTTTCATGCCACAGGTGAACACTGAAGCTTTCTTT

j_call: TRBJ2-1
v_call: TRBV2
clone_size: -
d_call: -
cdr3_aa: CASRKDGQISYNEQFF
cdr3_nt: TGTGCCAGCAGGAAAGACGGACAGATCTCCTACAATGAGCAGTTCTTC

j_call: TRBJ2-2
v_call: TRBV11-2
clone_size: -
d_call: -
cdr3_aa: CASSFRGSNGELFF
cdr3_nt: TGTGCCAGCAGCTTTAGGGGGTCCAACGGGGAGCTGTTTTTT

j_call: TRBJ1-1
v_call: TRBV4-1
clone_size: -
d_call: -
cdr3_aa: CASSQPLSGNTEAFF
cdr3_nt: TGCGCCAGCAGCCAACCTCTCTCGGGGAATACTGAAGCTTTCTTT

j_call: TRBJ1-2
v_call: TRBV28
clone_size: -
d_call: -
cdr3_aa: CASTRGGNYGYTF
cdr3_nt: TGTGCCAGCACCCGGGGGGGGAACTATGGCTACACCTTC

j_call: TRBJ2-2
v_call: TRBV15
clone_size: -
d_call: -
cdr3_aa: CATSRDLLMNTGELFF
cdr3_nt: TGTGCCACCAGCAGAGATTTATTAATGAACACCGGGGAGCTGTTTTTT

j_call: TRBJ1-2
v_call: TRBV28
clone_size: -
d_call: TRBD1
cdr3_aa: CASSVTGYGYTF
cdr3_nt: TGTGCCAGCAGTGTGACAGGGTATGGCTACACCTTC

j_call: TRBJ2-5
v_call: TRBV7-9
clone_size: -
d_call: -
cdr3_aa: CASSLGSHTPGVQETQYF
cdr3_nt: TGTGCCAGCAGCTTAGGCTCCCACACGCCAGGGGTCCAAGAGACCCAGTACTTC

j_call: TRBJ1-1
v_call: TRBV5-3
clone_size: -
d_call: -
cdr3_aa: CARSHDLGFRSDTEAFF
cdr3_nt: TGTGCCAGAAGCCACGACCTCGGGTTCCGGTCGGACACTGAAGCTTTCTTT

j_call: TRBJ2-1
v_call: TRBV19
clone_size: -
d_call: TRBD2
cdr3_aa: CASSRGRLAGLNEQFF
cdr3_nt: TGTGCCAGTAGTAGAGGGAGACTAGCGGGGTTAAATGAGCAGTTCTTC

j_call: TRBJ1-1
v_call: TRBV6-6
clone_size: -
d_call: -
cdr3_aa: CASSHTVQSEAFF
cdr3_nt: TGTGCCAGCAGCCACACCGTCCAGTCTGAAGCTTTCTTT

j_call: TRBJ2-3
v_call: TRBV24-1
clone_size: -
d_call: -
cdr3_aa: CATSVGPSTDTQYF
cdr3_nt: TGTGCCACCAGCGTGGGGCCTAGCACAGATACGCAGTATTTT

j_call: TRBJ1-1
v_call: TRBV19
clone_size: few
d_call: TRBD1
cdr3_aa: CASSSRDRGRGTEAFF
cdr3_nt: TGTGCCAGTAGTAGCAGGGACAGGGGGCGTGGGACTGAAGCTTTCTTT

j_call: TRBJ2-7
v_call: TRBV6-5
clone_size: -
d_call: TRBD1
cdr3_aa: CASSYLRTGGSYEQYF
cdr3_nt: TGTGCCAGCAGTTACCTCAGGACAGGGGGATCCTACGAGCAGTACTTC

j_call: TRBJ1-2
v_call: TRBV28
clone_size: -
d_call: -
cdr3_aa: CASSLSNGRYGYTF
cdr3_nt: TGTGCCAGCAGTTTATCTAACGGTCGCTATGGCTACACCTTC

j_call: TRBJ2-2
v_call: TRBV11-3
clone_size: -
d_call: TRBD2
cdr3_aa: CASSEYKGLAGGSGELFF
cdr3_nt: TGTGCCAGCAGCGAATACAAGGGACTAGCGGGAGGGTCTGGGGAGCTGTTTTTT

j_call: TRBJ1-1
v_call: TRBV29-1
clone_size: -
d_call: TRBD1
cdr3_aa: CSGRTGVSEAFF
cdr3_nt: TGCAGCGGGCGGACAGGGGTTTCTGAAGCTTTCTTT

j_call: TRBJ1-2
v_call: TRBV10-3
clone_size: -
d_call: TRBD1
cdr3_aa: CAIVGTAGYGYTF
cdr3_nt: TGTGCCATCGTAGGGACAGCTGGTTATGGCTACACCTTC

j_call: TRBJ2-3
v_call: TRBV12-3/TRBV12-4
clone_size: -
d_call: TRBD1
cdr3_aa: CASSLNGQGLEYF
cdr3_nt: TGTGCCAGCAGTTTAAACGGACAGGGGTTGGAGTATTTT

j_call: TRBJ1-4
v_call: TRBV6-5
clone_size: -
d_call: TRBD1
cdr3_aa: CASSGTGDEKLFF
cdr3_nt: TGTGCCAGCAGCGGGACAGGGGATGAAAAACTGTTTTTT

j_call: TRBJ1-2
v_call: TRBV4-2
clone_size: -
d_call: -
cdr3_aa: CASSQDGDGFGYTF
cdr3_nt: TGTGCCAGCAGCCAAGACGGAGATGGCTTTGGCTACACCTTC

j_call: TRBJ2-1
v_call: TRBV7-2
clone_size: -
d_call: TRBD2
cdr3_aa: CASSPWGREGEQFF
cdr3_nt: TGTGCCAGCAGCCCCTGGGGTCGGGAGGGTGAGCAGTTCTTC

j_call: TRBJ1-5
v_call: TRBV11-2
clone_size: -
d_call: -
cdr3_aa: CASSLERDQPQHF
cdr3_nt: TGTGCCAGCAGCTTAGAGAGGGATCAGCCCCAGCATTTT

j_call: TRBJ2-2
v_call: TRBV7-2
clone_size: -
d_call: -
cdr3_aa: CASSLGAIVLPNTGELFF
cdr3_nt: TGTGCCAGCAGCTTAGGGGCCATCGTCCTGCCGAACACCGGGGAGCTGTTTTTT

j_call: TRBJ2-5
v_call: TRBV3-1/TRBV3-2
clone_size: once
d_call: -
cdr3_aa: CASSQSGGRQETQYF
cdr3_nt: TGTGCCAGCAGCCAAAGTGGGGGCCGCCAAGAGACCCAGTACTTC

j_call: TRBJ1-2
v_call: TRBV6-5
clone_size: few
d_call: -
cdr3_aa: CASSQNYGYTF
cdr3_nt: TGTGCCAGCAGCCAGAACTATGGCTACACCTTC

j_call: TRBJ1-2
v_call: TRBV3-1/TRBV3-2
clone_size: -
d_call: TRBD1
cdr3_aa: CASSPRTGGNGYTF
cdr3_nt: TGTGCCAGCAGCCCTCGGACAGGGGGGAATGGCTACACCTTC

j_call: TRBJ1-2
v_call: TRBV20-1
clone_size: -
d_call: TRBD1
cdr3_aa: CSGTGFGGYTF
cdr3_nt: TGCAGTGGGACAGGGTTCGGTGGCTACACCTTC

j_call: TRBJ1-1
v_call: TRBV18
clone_size: -
d_call: -
cdr3_aa: CASSLNTGEAFF
cdr3_nt: TGTGCCAGCTCACTCAACACCGGGGAGGCTTTCTTT

j_call: TRBJ2-3
v_call: TRBV29-1
clone_size: -
d_call: -
cdr3_aa: CSVRSTGWSTDTQYF
cdr3_nt: TGCAGCGTCCGCTCGACAGGTTGGTCCACAGATACGCAGTATTTT

j_call: TRBJ2-3
v_call: TRBV7-2
clone_size: -
d_call: TRBD2
cdr3_aa: CASSSLAGGPGNTQYF
cdr3_nt: TGTGCCAGCAGCTCCCTAGCGGGGGGGCCTGGAAATACGCAGTATTTT

j_call: TRBJ2-1
v_call: TRBV13
clone_size: -
d_call: TRBD2
cdr3_aa: CASSPTHPGLAGGRFDNEQFF
cdr3_nt: TGTGCCAGCAGCCCCACCCATCCCGGACTAGCGGGAGGTCGTTTTGACAATGAGCAGTTCTTC

j_call: TRBJ2-1
v_call: TRBV9
clone_size: -
d_call: TRBD2
cdr3_aa: CASSVGLANPEQFF
cdr3_nt: TGTGCCAGCAGCGTAGGACTAGCGAATCCTGAGCAGTTCTTC

j_call: TRBJ1-2
v_call: TRBV6-1
clone_size: -
d_call: -
cdr3_aa: CASSELVGGYTF
cdr3_nt: TGTGCCAGCAGTGAGCTAGTTGGAGGCTACACCTTC

j_call: TRBJ1-4
v_call: TRBV7-8
clone_size: -
d_call: -
cdr3_aa: CASSLAEWFAGAGATNEKLFF
cdr3_nt: TGTGCCAGCAGCTTAGCTGAGTGGTTTGCGGGGGCCGGGGCAACTAATGAAAAACTGTTTTTT

j_call: TRBJ2-7
v_call: TRBV28
clone_size: -
d_call: TRBD1
cdr3_aa: CASTPHYPTGEEQYF
cdr3_nt: TGTGCCAGCACCCCTCACTACCCGACAGGGGAAGAGCAGTACTTC

j_call: TRBJ1-4
v_call: TRBV4-1
clone_size: -
d_call: -
cdr3_aa: CASAKTGYNEKLFF
cdr3_nt: TGCGCCAGCGCCAAAACAGGGTATAATGAAAAACTGTTTTTT

j_call: TRBJ2-5
v_call: TRBV7-2
clone_size: -
d_call: TRBD2
cdr3_aa: CASSLALAALGETQYF
cdr3_nt: TGTGCCAGCAGCTTAGCGCTAGCGGCCCTGGGGGAGACCCAGTACTTC

j_call: TRBJ1-1
v_call: TRBV27
clone_size: -
d_call: TRBD1
cdr3_aa: CASSLRDRYTEAFF
cdr3_nt: TGTGCCAGCAGTCTCCGGGACAGGTACACTGAAGCTTTCTTT

j_call: TRBJ2-4
v_call: TRBV19
clone_size: -
d_call: TRBD2
cdr3_aa: CASKVAGDKNIQYF
cdr3_nt: TGTGCCAGTAAGGTAGCGGGGGACAAAAACATTCAGTACTTC

j_call: TRBJ1-2
v_call: TRBV19
clone_size: few
d_call: -
cdr3_aa: CASSIIVEVLHGYTF
cdr3_nt: TGTGCCAGTAGTATTATAGTAGAGGTACTACATGGCTACACCTTC

j_call: TRBJ2-4
v_call: TRBV7-3
clone_size: -
d_call: TRBD2
cdr3_aa: CASSSKGSGRDIQYF
cdr3_nt: TGTGCCAGCAGCTCAAAAGGTAGCGGGAGGGACATTCAGTACTTC

j_call: TRBJ1-2
v_call: TRBV5-5
clone_size: -
d_call: -
cdr3_aa: CASSSSTAVNYGYTF
cdr3_nt: TGTGCCAGCAGCTCGTCGACAGCTGTTAACTATGGCTACACCTTC

j_call: TRBJ1-1
v_call: TRBV5-1
clone_size: -
d_call: -
cdr3_aa: CASTLNPRDTEAFF
cdr3_nt: TGCGCCAGCACTCTTAACCCCAGGGACACTGAAGCTTTCTTT

j_call: TRBJ1-6
v_call: TRBV28
clone_size: -
d_call: TRBD1
cdr3_aa: CASSLEGGGSPLHF
cdr3_nt: TGTGCCAGCAGTTTGGAAGGGGGCGGTTCACCCCTCCACTTT

j_call: TRBJ1-2
v_call: TRBV28
clone_size: -
d_call: -
cdr3_aa: CASTLGGGLRPHGYTF
cdr3_nt: TGTGCCAGCACCCTAGGGGGTGGGCTTCGACCCCATGGCTACACCTTC

j_call: TRBJ1-6
v_call: TRBV5-1
clone_size: -
d_call: -
cdr3_aa: CASSSSRGDSPLHF
cdr3_nt: TGCGCCAGCAGCTCGAGTCGAGGTGACTCACCCCTCCACTTT

j_call: TRBJ2-7
v_call: TRBV15
clone_size: -
d_call: -
cdr3_aa: CATSRDWQEQYF
cdr3_nt: TGTGCCACCAGCAGAGATTGGCAGGAGCAGTACTTC

j_call: TRBJ2-3
v_call: TRBV4-2
clone_size: -
d_call: TRBD2
cdr3_aa: CASSQEVLGLAGSIDTQYF
cdr3_nt: TGTGCCAGCAGCCAAGAGGTCCTCGGGCTAGCGGGAAGCATCGATACGCAGTATTTT

j_call: TRBJ2-7
v_call: TRBV2
clone_size: few
d_call: TRBD2
cdr3_aa: CASKDSGGAYEQYF
cdr3_nt: TGTGCCAGCAAAGATAGCGGGGGGGCGTACGAGCAGTACTTC

j_call: TRBJ2-1
v_call: TRBV18
clone_size: -
d_call: TRBD1
cdr3_aa: CASSPGGVGGPYNEQFF
cdr3_nt: TGTGCCAGCTCACCAGGGGGTGTAGGGGGCCCCTACAATGAGCAGTTCTTC

j_call: TRBJ2-5
v_call: TRBV2
clone_size: -
d_call: TRBD1
cdr3_aa: CASRNFGTAQETQYF
cdr3_nt: TGTGCCAGCAGGAACTTTGGGACAGCCCAAGAGACCCAGTACTTC